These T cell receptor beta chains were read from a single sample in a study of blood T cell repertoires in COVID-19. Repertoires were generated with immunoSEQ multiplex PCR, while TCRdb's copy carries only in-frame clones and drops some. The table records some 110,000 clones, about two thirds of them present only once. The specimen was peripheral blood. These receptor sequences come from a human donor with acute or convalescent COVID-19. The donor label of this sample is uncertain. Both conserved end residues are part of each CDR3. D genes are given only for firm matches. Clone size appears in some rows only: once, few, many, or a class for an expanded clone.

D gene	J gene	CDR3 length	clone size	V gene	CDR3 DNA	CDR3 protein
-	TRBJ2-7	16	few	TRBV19	TGTGCCAGTAGTATAGATCCGAAGCGTGTGGGCTACGAGCAGTACTTC	CASSIDPKRVGYEQYF
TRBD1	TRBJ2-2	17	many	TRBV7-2	TGTGCCAGCAGCTTAGGACAGGGGGCGTGGAACACCGGGGAGCTGTTTTTT	CASSLGQGAWNTGELFF
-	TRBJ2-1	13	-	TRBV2	TGTGCCAGCTCGGCGCTAACAGTCCATGAGCAGTTCTTC	CASSALTVHEQFF
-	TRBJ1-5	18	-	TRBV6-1	TGTGCCAGCAGTGAAGCCCGAGACAGGACCGATAGCAATCAGCCCCAGCATTTT	CASSEARDRTDSNQPQHF
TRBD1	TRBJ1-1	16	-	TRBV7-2	TGTGCCAGCAGCCCCGGACAGGGCCGGGGGAACACTGAAGCTTTCTTT	CASSPGQGRGNTEAFF
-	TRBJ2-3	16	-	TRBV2	TGTGCCAGCGGAAAGACAGGCCGGTCAGGGTCAGATACGCAGTATTTT	CASGKTGRSGSDTQYF
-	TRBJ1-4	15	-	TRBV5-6	TGTGCCAGCAGCTTCGTCGGCCGGGATAATGAAAAACTGTTTTTT	CASSFVGRDNEKLFF
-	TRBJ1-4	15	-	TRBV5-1	TGCGCCAGCAGCCACCAAAGGGGCACTAATGAAAAACTGTTTTTT	CASSHQRGTNEKLFF
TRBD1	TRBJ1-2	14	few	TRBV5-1	TGCGCCAGCAGCCCCTACGGGACAGGTTTTGGCTACACCTTC	CASSPYGTGFGYTF
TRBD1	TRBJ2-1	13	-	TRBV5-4	TGTGCCAGCAGCAAGGGACAGTACAATGAGCAGTTCTTC	CASSKGQYNEQFF
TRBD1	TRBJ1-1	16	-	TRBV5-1	TGCGCCAGCAGCTGGGGGACAGGGGCGATTGGCACTGAAGCTTTCTTT	CASSWGTGAIGTEAFF
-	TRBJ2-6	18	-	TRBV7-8	TGTGCCAGCAGCTTAGCCCGGACGCTCGGGGGTGGGGCCAACGTCCTGACTTTC	CASSLARTLGGGANVLTF
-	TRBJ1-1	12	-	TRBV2	TGTGCCAGCATCGAAAGGGGAACTGAAGCTTTCTTT	CASIERGTEAFF
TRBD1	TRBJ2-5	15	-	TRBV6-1	TGTGCCAGCAGTGACGGACAGGCCATCCAAGAGACCCAGTACTTC	CASSDGQAIQETQYF
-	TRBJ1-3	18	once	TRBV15	TGTGCCACCAGCAGAGATCCTGGGGCCCGATACTCTGGAAACACCATATATTTT	CATSRDPGARYSGNTIYF
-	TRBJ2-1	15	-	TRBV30	TGTGCCTGGAGTAAAAAAGGTGAGGGCTACAATGAGCAGTTCTTC	CAWSKKGEGYNEQFF
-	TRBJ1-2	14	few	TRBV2	TGTGCCGAGAGAGGGTTGAAGGCGGTCTATGGCTACACCTTC	CAERGLKAVYGYTF
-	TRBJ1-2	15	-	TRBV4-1	TGCGCCAGCAGCCACCTCTCGCGGCAGATCTATGGCTACACCTTC	CASSHLSRQIYGYTF
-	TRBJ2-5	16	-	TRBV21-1	TGTGCCAGCAGCGCTCTCTTACAGGGGTTATGGGAGACCCAGTACTTC	CASSALLQGLWETQYF
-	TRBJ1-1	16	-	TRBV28	TGTGCCAGCAGTTTAATACAGGGAGGGAAGAACACTGAAGCTTTCTTT	CASSLIQGGKNTEAFF
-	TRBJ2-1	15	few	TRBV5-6	TGTGCCAGCAGCTTTTTAGCCATAACCTACAATGAGCAGTTCTTC	CASSFLAITYNEQFF
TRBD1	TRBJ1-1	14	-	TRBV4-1	TGCGCCAGCAGCCAAGAGACCAATGACAGGGGGGCTTTCTTT	CASSQETNDRGAFF
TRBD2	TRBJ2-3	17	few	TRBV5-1	TGCGCCAGCAGCCCCCACTATAGCGGGGGGGTCACAGATACGCAGTATTTT	CASSPHYSGGVTDTQYF
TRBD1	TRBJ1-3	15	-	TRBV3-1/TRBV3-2	TGTGCCAGCAGCCAGATGACAGGGGCTGGAAACACCATATATTTT	CASSQMTGAGNTIYF
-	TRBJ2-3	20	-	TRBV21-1	TGTGCCAGCAGCAAAAAAAGACAGGGTTCCAGAAAACCAAGCACAGATACGCAGTATTTT	CASSKKRQGSRKPSTDTQYF
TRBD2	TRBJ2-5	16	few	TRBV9	TGTGCCAGCAGTTCCCCCGGGACTAGCGGGGTGGGGACCCAGTACTTC	CASSSPGTSGVGTQYF
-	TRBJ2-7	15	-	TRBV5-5	TGTGCCAGCAGCTCCTCCGACACCCCCTTTTGGGAGCAGTACTTC	CASSSSDTPFWEQYF